These T cell receptor beta chains were read from a single sample in a study of technical replicates of blood from several donors. Sequenced by immunoSEQ multiplex PCR; TCRdb stores in-frame clones only, minus some. In the table there are tens of thousands of clones, over 80% of which are singletons. Sequences were obtained from T cells isolated from PBMCs. The receptors shown here come from a human donor in good health. CDR3s include the opening cysteine and the closing phenylalanine or tryptophan. Fields, in order: CDR3 DNA, CDR3 protein, clone size, D gene, J gene, V gene. A D gene is named only where the DNA matches it firmly. Clone size appears in some rows only: once, few, many, or a class for an expanded clone.

DNA: TGCGCCAGCAGCGGGTTAGCGGGAGGAGGCGAGCAGTACTTC
CDR3: CASSGLAGGGEQYF
size: -
D: TRBD2
J: TRBJ2-7
V: TRBV5-1

DNA: TGCGCCAGCAGCTCCCGACAGGGGGGTACTGAAGCTTTCTTT
CDR3: CASSSRQGGTEAFF
size: -
D: TRBD1
J: TRBJ1-1
V: TRBV4-1

DNA: TGCGCCAGCAGTGTCCCGACTAGTACAGATACGCAGTATTTT
CDR3: CASSVPTSTDTQYF
size: -
D: -
J: TRBJ2-3
V: TRBV10-2

DNA: TGTGCCAGCAGCCCTACTTTGAACCCCTTTCGACGGGGTACTGAAGCTTTCTTT
CDR3: CASSPTLNPFRRGTEAFF
size: -
D: -
J: TRBJ1-1
V: TRBV7-2

DNA: TGTGCCAGCAGTTTCACAGGGGGCTCCTACGAGCAGTACTTC
CDR3: CASSFTGGSYEQYF
size: -
D: TRBD1
J: TRBJ2-7
V: TRBV28

DNA: TGTGCCAGCAGCTTGGCCTCGGGGAGGGACACAGATACGCAGTATTTT
CDR3: CASSLASGRDTDTQYF
size: -
D: TRBD2
J: TRBJ2-3
V: TRBV5-4

DNA: TGCAGCGTTGTCTTGGAGACAGGGGGCTACGAGCAGTACTTC
CDR3: CSVVLETGGYEQYF
size: -
D: TRBD1
J: TRBJ2-7
V: TRBV29-1

DNA: TGTGCCAGCAGCTTAGGCGGGACTAGCGTCATAGATACGCAGTATTTT
CDR3: CASSLGGTSVIDTQYF
size: -
D: TRBD2
J: TRBJ2-3
V: TRBV7-3

DNA: TGCAGCGTTGGGACAGGGGGCATGATTGCTTTCTTT
CDR3: CSVGTGGMIAFF
size: few
D: TRBD1
J: TRBJ1-1
V: TRBV29-1

DNA: TGTGCCAGCAGTGAAGCCTGGGTGGGCAACTACGAGCAGTACTTC
CDR3: CASSEAWVGNYEQYF
size: -
D: -
J: TRBJ2-7
V: TRBV6-1

DNA: TGTGCCTGGAGTGTACTATCTGGAAACACCATATATTTT
CDR3: CAWSVLSGNTIYF
size: once
D: -
J: TRBJ1-3
V: TRBV30

DNA: TGTGCCAGTAGAGGGGGACAGATTAACTATGGCTACACCTTC
CDR3: CASRGGQINYGYTF
size: -
D: TRBD1
J: TRBJ1-2
V: TRBV19

DNA: TGCAGCGTCCCTTTAATCCGGAGGGGCACAGATACGCAGTATTTT
CDR3: CSVPLIRRGTDTQYF
size: -
D: -
J: TRBJ2-3
V: TRBV29-1

DNA: TGTGCCAGCAGTCCCGACAGGGGGCGAACCGAAGCTTTCTTT
CDR3: CASSPDRGRTEAFF
size: once
D: TRBD1
J: TRBJ1-1
V: TRBV27

DNA: TGTGCCAGCAGCTTAGGTGGATTGGGGGGCACTGAAGCTTTCTTT
CDR3: CASSLGGLGGTEAFF
size: -
D: -
J: TRBJ1-1
V: TRBV7-6

DNA: TGCGCCAGCAGCCGAGAGGGGCGAGACAATGAGCAGTTCTTC
CDR3: CASSREGRDNEQFF
size: -
D: -
J: TRBJ2-1
V: TRBV4-3

DNA: TGTGCCAGCAGTGAAGCAATGGGAGAAGAACCTCCCCAGCATTTT
CDR3: CASSEAMGEEPPQHF
size: -
D: -
J: TRBJ1-5
V: TRBV2

DNA: TGTGCCAGCAGCTTGACTAGCGGGAGTTCCTACGAGCAGTACTTC
CDR3: CASSLTSGSSYEQYF
size: once
D: TRBD2
J: TRBJ2-7
V: TRBV7-8

DNA: TGCGCCAGCAGCTTGAGGGCAGGGACTGAAGCTTTCTTT
CDR3: CASSLRAGTEAFF
size: -
D: -
J: TRBJ1-1
V: TRBV5-1

DNA: TGTGCCATCAGTGACCCGGTTGGGGGCGATGGCTACACCTTC
CDR3: CAISDPVGGDGYTF
size: -
D: -
J: TRBJ1-2
V: TRBV10-3

DNA: TGCGCCAGCAGCTCACAGAGCTTTAATGAAAAACTGTTTTTT
CDR3: CASSSQSFNEKLFF
size: -
D: -
J: TRBJ1-4
V: TRBV5-1

DNA: TGTGCCAGCAGTTCTGGTTTAATAGGGGGGGCCTATGGCTACACCTTC
CDR3: CASSSGLIGGAYGYTF
size: once
D: -
J: TRBJ1-2
V: TRBV6-5

DNA: TGTGCCAGCAGTTTGTCCCAATTCAACACTGAAGCTTTCTTT
CDR3: CASSLSQFNTEAFF
size: -
D: -
J: TRBJ1-1
V: TRBV27

DNA: TGTGCCAGCGTTTATTCGGGGGGGAACACTGAAGCTTTCTTT
CDR3: CASVYSGGNTEAFF
size: few
D: -
J: TRBJ1-1
V: TRBV28

DNA: TGTGCCAGCAGTTTATTTCGCAGCGGGGACTGGGTATACGAGCAGTACTTC
CDR3: CASSLFRSGDWVYEQYF
size: -
D: TRBD2
J: TRBJ2-7
V: TRBV27

DNA: TGCGCCAGCAGCTCCTCCAGGACAGGGTCAGGAAACACCATATATTTT
CDR3: CASSSSRTGSGNTIYF
size: -
D: TRBD1
J: TRBJ1-3
V: TRBV5-1

DNA: TGTGCCAGCAGCGTTCGGGTTAGCACAGATACGCAGTATTTT
CDR3: CASSVRVSTDTQYF
size: -
D: -
J: TRBJ2-3
V: TRBV7-6

DNA: TGTGCCAGTACAAATCAGGGGTCCTACGAGCAGTACTTC
CDR3: CASTNQGSYEQYF
size: -
D: -
J: TRBJ2-7
V: TRBV19

DNA: TGTGCCAGCGGTGCTAGCGGGAGCTTCGATACGCAGTATTTT
CDR3: CASGASGSFDTQYF
size: once
D: TRBD2
J: TRBJ2-3
V: TRBV7-9

DNA: TGCGCCAGCAGCTCCGACATTTACAATGAGCAGTTCTTC
CDR3: CASSSDIYNEQFF
size: -
D: -
J: TRBJ2-1
V: TRBV5-1

DNA: TGTGCCAGCGCACCTGTGACAGGCACAGATACGCAGTATTTT
CDR3: CASAPVTGTDTQYF
size: -
D: -
J: TRBJ2-3
V: TRBV7-8

DNA: TGTGCCAGCAGTGGGGACTTCAACACAGATACGCAGTATTTT
CDR3: CASSGDFNTDTQYF
size: once
D: -
J: TRBJ2-3
V: TRBV25-1

DNA: TGTGCCAGCAGCAGCGGGACTAGCGCCTACCAAGAGACCCAGTACTTC
CDR3: CASSSGTSAYQETQYF
size: -
D: TRBD2
J: TRBJ2-5
V: TRBV7-9

DNA: TGCGCCAGCAGCATCCGGCAGTGGCGGGAGTCCCCCTACACCGGGGAGCTGTTTTTT
CDR3: CASSIRQWRESPYTGELFF
size: -
D: TRBD2
J: TRBJ2-2
V: TRBV4-1

DNA: TGTGCTAGTGGTGATGCGGGATGGTCGGGCGGGGAGCTGTTTTTT
CDR3: CASGDAGWSGGELFF
size: -
D: -
J: TRBJ2-2
V: TRBV12-5

DNA: TGTGCCAGCAGTTTATTGGGCAGCCCTTCGAAGCAGCCCCAGCATTTT
CDR3: CASSLLGSPSKQPQHF
size: once
D: -
J: TRBJ1-5
V: TRBV28

DNA: TGTGCCAGCAGTCCCATCGACAGGGCTTCGGGCACTGAAGCTTTCTTT
CDR3: CASSPIDRASGTEAFF
size: -
D: TRBD1
J: TRBJ1-1
V: TRBV6-6

DNA: TGTGCCAGCAGTTGGACTAGCTTGGAGACCCAGTACTTC
CDR3: CASSWTSLETQYF
size: -
D: TRBD2
J: TRBJ2-5
V: TRBV11-3

DNA: TGTGCCAGCAGCGAGGACAGGGAATTCATCCGCGGCTACACCTTC
CDR3: CASSEDREFIRGYTF
size: once
D: TRBD1
J: TRBJ1-2
V: TRBV27

DNA: TGTGCCTGTCTCCTGGCAGGTAAAAACTATGGCTACACCTTC
CDR3: CACLLAGKNYGYTF
size: -
D: -
J: TRBJ1-2
V: TRBV30

DNA: TGTGCCAGCAGTTACTCGAGGGGGACTAATGAAAAACTGTTTTTT
CDR3: CASSYSRGTNEKLFF
size: -
D: -
J: TRBJ1-4
V: TRBV6-5

DNA: TGCAGCGTTGACCTGCGCCAGGGGAGCGAGACCCAGTACTTC
CDR3: CSVDLRQGSETQYF
size: -
D: -
J: TRBJ2-5
V: TRBV29-1

DNA: TGTGCCAGCAAGCTCTCACCCGAGGCTTTCTTT
CDR3: CASKLSPEAFF
size: -
D: -
J: TRBJ1-1
V: TRBV2

DNA: TGTGCCAGCAGTTACTCAGGAGACACCATATATTTT
CDR3: CASSYSGDTIYF
size: -
D: -
J: TRBJ1-3
V: TRBV6-5

DNA: TGTGCCAGCAGCTTTGACCAGGGGTCGGAGACCCAGTACTTC
CDR3: CASSFDQGSETQYF
size: -
D: -
J: TRBJ2-5
V: TRBV7-2

DNA: TGTGCCAGCAGCACGGGTGGACTAGCGCCATACGAGCAGTACTTC
CDR3: CASSTGGLAPYEQYF
size: once
D: TRBD2
J: TRBJ2-7
V: TRBV9

DNA: TGTGCCAGCAGCCAAGACGTAGGGCTAGCGGGAGGAACGTCTCTACACAATGAGCAGTTCTTC
CDR3: CASSQDVGLAGGTSLHNEQFF
size: -
D: TRBD2
J: TRBJ2-1
V: TRBV4-2

DNA: TGCAGCGTTGAAGGACTAGCGGAGGCTGAGCAGTTCTTC
CDR3: CSVEGLAEAEQFF
size: -
D: TRBD2
J: TRBJ2-1
V: TRBV29-1

DNA: TGTGCCAGCAGTTCAACAGGGTGGCAGCCCCAGCATTTT
CDR3: CASSSTGWQPQHF
size: -
D: -
J: TRBJ1-5
V: TRBV6-1

DNA: TGTGCCAGCAGCGTAGTTTGGCGGGATACGCAGTATTTT
CDR3: CASSVVWRDTQYF
size: -
D: -
J: TRBJ2-3
V: TRBV9

DNA: TGTGCCAGCAGCTTAACAGGACTAGCTAACAATGAGCAGTTCTTC
CDR3: CASSLTGLANNEQFF
size: -
D: TRBD2
J: TRBJ2-1
V: TRBV11-2